Reported below is one TCR beta chain. Clones were sequenced by immunoSEQ multiplex PCR, and TCRdb holds only the in-frame ones, with some missing. The table shows about 160,000 clones, with 80% to 85% occurring only once. These data come from a study of blood T cell repertoires in COVID-19. Looked up from germline, CDR1 is MNHEY and CDR2 is SMNVEV (reference sequence). This CDR3 is 14 amino acids long. V dropped 4 bases and J dropped 2 bases, with 11 bases sitting between them. Material: PBMCs or T cells enriched from blood (not recorded which). The chain is built from TRBV27 and TRBJ2-5; the D is unclear. This receptor was taken from a woman between 45 and 65 years old who had recovered from COVID-19. The CDR3 here is CASSSTLQQETQYF. CDR3 sequence (DNA): TGTGCCAGCAGTTCTACCCTACAGCAAGAGACCCAGTACTTC.